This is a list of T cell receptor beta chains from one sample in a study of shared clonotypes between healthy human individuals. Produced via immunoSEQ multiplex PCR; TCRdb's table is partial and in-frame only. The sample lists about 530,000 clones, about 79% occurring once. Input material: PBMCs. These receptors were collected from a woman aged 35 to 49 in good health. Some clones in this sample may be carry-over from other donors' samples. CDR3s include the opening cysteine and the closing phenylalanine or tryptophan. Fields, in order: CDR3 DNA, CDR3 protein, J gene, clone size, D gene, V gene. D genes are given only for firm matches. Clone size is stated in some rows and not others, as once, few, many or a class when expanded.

DNA: TGTGCCTGGAGTCAGAGGGCTGAAGCTTTCTTT
CDR3: CAWSQRAEAFF
J: TRBJ1-1
size: NA
D: NA
V: TRBV30

DNA: TGCGCCAGCATAGCGGGAGGGCCTGCGCAGTTCTTC
CDR3: CASIAGGPAQFF
J: TRBJ2-1
size: NA
D: TRBD2
V: TRBV10-2

DNA: TGTGCCAGCTCACCTTCCGGGGAGCTGTTTTTT
CDR3: CASSPSGELFF
J: TRBJ2-2
size: NA
D: NA
V: TRBV18

DNA: TGTGCCAGCAGTTTAGACAGGACTAACTATGGCTACACCTTC
CDR3: CASSLDRTNYGYTF
J: TRBJ1-2
size: few
D: NA
V: TRBV28

DNA: TGTGCCAGCAGCGGCGGGAGGGCCGATACGCAGTATTTT
CDR3: CASSGGRADTQYF
J: TRBJ2-3
size: once
D: TRBD2
V: TRBV27

DNA: TGTGCCACCGAGGGCGGGGCGGGAGTGGGGCTCAATACGCAGTATTTT
CDR3: CATEGGAGVGLNTQYF
J: TRBJ2-3
size: many
D: TRBD2
V: TRBV15

DNA: TGTGCCAGCAGTTTACTGACGATGGGGGGCGGCAATCAGCCCCAGCATTTT
CDR3: CASSLLTMGGGNQPQHF
J: TRBJ1-5
size: NA
D: NA
V: TRBV28

DNA: TGTGCCAGCAGTCCCGGGGGAAGGGGCTCCTACAATGAGCAGTTCTTC
CDR3: CASSPGGRGSYNEQFF
J: TRBJ2-1
size: few
D: NA
V: TRBV28

DNA: TGCAGCCTCCTGAACACTGAAGCTTTCTTT
CDR3: CSLLNTEAFF
J: TRBJ1-1
size: NA
D: NA
V: TRBV29-1

DNA: TGTGCCATACAGGAGAACTATGGCTACACCTTC
CDR3: CAIQENYGYTF
J: TRBJ1-2
size: once
D: NA
V: TRBV10-3

DNA: TGTGCCAGCAGGAGGGACGGCCCCGGCCCTTACGAGCAGTACTTC
CDR3: CASRRDGPGPYEQYF
J: TRBJ2-7
size: NA
D: NA
V: TRBV4-2

DNA: TGCGCCAGCAGCTTGGAAGGGGGCGCCTTGGCTGAAGCTTTCTTT
CDR3: CASSLEGGALAEAFF
J: TRBJ1-1
size: NA
D: TRBD1
V: TRBV5-1

DNA: TGCGCCAGCAGCTTGGGGGGGACTAGCGTGGTCAATGAGCAGTTCTTC
CDR3: CASSLGGTSVVNEQFF
J: TRBJ2-1
size: NA
D: TRBD2
V: TRBV5-1

DNA: TGTGCCAGCAGTGACCCCCAACAGGGGGTTCATGGCTACACCTTC
CDR3: CASSDPQQGVHGYTF
J: TRBJ1-2
size: once
D: TRBD1
V: TRBV25-1

DNA: TGTGCCGGGGACCAGTTCCTATTCGAGCAGTACTTC
CDR3: CAGDQFLFEQYF
J: TRBJ2-7
size: once
D: NA
V: TRBV25-1

DNA: TGTGCCAGCAGCTTAGCACCCGCAGTGGGTTACGAGCAGTACTTC
CDR3: CASSLAPAVGYEQYF
J: TRBJ2-7
size: NA
D: NA
V: TRBV7-2

DNA: TGCAGTGCTACAGGGAATTCACCCCTCCACTTT
CDR3: CSATGNSPLHF
J: TRBJ1-6
size: NA
D: NA
V: TRBV20-1

DNA: TGTGCCAGCAAGGGAGCGGAAGAAACAGATACGCAGTATTTT
CDR3: CASKGAEETDTQYF
J: TRBJ2-3
size: few
D: NA
V: TRBV28

DNA: TGTGCCAGCAGCTTAGACGGGAGGACAGGAAGTGCAACTAATGAAAAACTGTTTTTT
CDR3: CASSLDGRTGSATNEKLFF
J: TRBJ1-4
size: NA
D: TRBD1
V: TRBV7-9

DNA: TGTGCCAGCAGCTCGGACAGCTACTCTGGAAACACCATATATTTT
CDR3: CASSSDSYSGNTIYF
J: TRBJ1-3
size: NA
D: NA
V: TRBV6-6

DNA: TGTGCCAGCAGCGTAGCTACGGCCAGCACAGATACGCAGTATTTT
CDR3: CASSVATASTDTQYF
J: TRBJ2-3
size: NA
D: NA
V: TRBV9

DNA: TGTGCCAGCAGTCCCCGGGACAGTCTCGCAAACGAGCAGTACTTC
CDR3: CASSPRDSLANEQYF
J: TRBJ2-7
size: NA
D: TRBD1
V: TRBV28

DNA: TGTGCCAGCAGTTTAGGGGTTTACAATGAGCAGTTCTTC
CDR3: CASSLGVYNEQFF
J: TRBJ2-1
size: NA
D: NA
V: TRBV27

DNA: TGTGCCAGCAGGGCCCCGGGACATAAAAACATTCAGTACTTC
CDR3: CASRAPGHKNIQYF
J: TRBJ2-4
size: NA
D: NA
V: TRBV6-5

DNA: TGTGCCTGGACTCAGGGGCTAACAACCTACGAGCAGTACTTC
CDR3: CAWTQGLTTYEQYF
J: TRBJ2-7
size: NA
D: NA
V: TRBV30

DNA: TGTGCCAGCAGGATGAGCTCTGGAAACACCATATATTTT
CDR3: CASRMSSGNTIYF
J: TRBJ1-3
size: NA
D: NA
V: TRBV6-1

DNA: TGTGCCAGCAGTTACTCGACAGGGGCCACCGAGCAGTTCTTC
CDR3: CASSYSTGATEQFF
J: TRBJ2-1
size: NA
D: TRBD1
V: TRBV6-6

DNA: TGTGCCAGCAGCTTAGGGGGAGACAACTATGGCTACACCTTC
CDR3: CASSLGGDNYGYTF
J: TRBJ1-2
size: few
D: NA
V: TRBV5-6

DNA: TGTGCCAGCAGCGTAGCGGTCTGGATCTGCGAGCAGTACTTC
CDR3: CASSVAVWICEQYF
J: TRBJ2-7
size: few
D: NA
V: TRBV5-4

DNA: TGTGCCAGCAGTTACAGGAGAGGTGAAGCTTTCTTT
CDR3: CASSYRRGEAFF
J: TRBJ1-1
size: NA
D: NA
V: TRBV6-5

DNA: TGTGCCAGCAGTTACTTGGGACAGGGTGGCTATGGCTACACCTTC
CDR3: CASSYLGQGGYGYTF
J: TRBJ1-2
size: few
D: TRBD1
V: TRBV6-5

DNA: TGTGCCAGCTCACAGGGGTTGAACACTGAAGCTTTCTTT
CDR3: CASSQGLNTEAFF
J: TRBJ1-1
size: NA
D: NA
V: TRBV18

DNA: TGTGCCAGCAGCCCCGCGGGAGGACCAACAGATACGCAGTATTTT
CDR3: CASSPAGGPTDTQYF
J: TRBJ2-3
size: NA
D: TRBD2
V: TRBV7-3

DNA: TGTGCCAGCTCACCACCTCTTGGGTCTGGAAAACTGTTTTTT
CDR3: CASSPPLGSGKLFF
J: TRBJ1-4
size: once
D: NA
V: TRBV18

DNA: TGCGCCAGCAGTACAGGGACGGTGACAGATACGCAGTATTTT
CDR3: CASSTGTVTDTQYF
J: TRBJ2-3
size: NA
D: NA
V: TRBV5-1

DNA: TGTGCCAGCAGTCATCGGGGACAGGGGGCTCACTATGGCTACACCTTC
CDR3: CASSHRGQGAHYGYTF
J: TRBJ1-2
size: NA
D: TRBD1
V: TRBV27

DNA: TGTGCCAGCAGCTTAGCAACAGGGGGCTCCTACGAGCAGTACTTC
CDR3: CASSLATGGSYEQYF
J: TRBJ2-7
size: NA
D: TRBD1
V: TRBV11-2

DNA: TGCAGTGCTAAGGGGGGAGCGCAGTACTTC
CDR3: CSAKGGAQYF
J: TRBJ2-7
size: few
D: NA
V: TRBV20-1

DNA: TGTGCCAGCAGCTTGGGGCTAGCGGGAGGAGATACGCAGTATTTT
CDR3: CASSLGLAGGDTQYF
J: TRBJ2-3
size: NA
D: TRBD2
V: TRBV5-5

DNA: TGCAGCGTGGGCGGGAGGAAGACAGATACGCAGTATTTT
CDR3: CSVGGRKTDTQYF
J: TRBJ2-3
size: NA
D: TRBD2
V: TRBV29-1

DNA: TGCGCCAGCAGCTTGAGAACTAGCGGTGACACCGGGGAGCTGTTTTTT
CDR3: CASSLRTSGDTGELFF
J: TRBJ2-2
size: many
D: TRBD2
V: TRBV5-1

DNA: TGTGCCAGTAGTAACGGACAGGGGACCCCCTACGAGCAGTACTTC
CDR3: CASSNGQGTPYEQYF
J: TRBJ2-7
size: NA
D: TRBD1
V: TRBV19

DNA: TGTGCCAGCAGCCCGGGACTCCCAGCCTACAATGAGCAGTTCTTC
CDR3: CASSPGLPAYNEQFF
J: TRBJ2-1
size: many
D: NA
V: TRBV5-8

DNA: TGCGCCAGCAGCTTGGGACAGGGGGCTGGGGCCAACGTCCTGACTTTC
CDR3: CASSLGQGAGANVLTF
J: TRBJ2-6
size: few
D: TRBD1
V: TRBV5-1

DNA: TGTGCCAGCAGTGCCGTAGCGGGAGGGCCGGGAAACGAGCAGTACTTC
CDR3: CASSAVAGGPGNEQYF
J: TRBJ2-7
size: NA
D: TRBD2
V: TRBV28

DNA: TGTGCCAGCAGCGTAGACGGGCGACAGCCCCAGCATTTT
CDR3: CASSVDGRQPQHF
J: TRBJ1-5
size: NA
D: NA
V: TRBV9

DNA: TGTGCCAGCAGCTTAAGTTGGCGGCGACAGGGGGCCTACGAGCAGTACTTC
CDR3: CASSLSWRRQGAYEQYF
J: TRBJ2-7
size: NA
D: TRBD1
V: TRBV7-3

DNA: TGCAGTGCGACAGGGTCTTACGAGCAGTACTTC
CDR3: CSATGSYEQYF
J: TRBJ2-7
size: few
D: TRBD1
V: TRBV20-1

DNA: TGTGCCAGCAGTGTGTCTATCTACGAGCAGTACTTC
CDR3: CASSVSIYEQYF
J: TRBJ2-7
size: NA
D: NA
V: TRBV2

DNA: TGTGCCAGCAGCTTAGAGGGACGGGGGGGTACAGATACGCAGTATTTT
CDR3: CASSLEGRGGTDTQYF
J: TRBJ2-3
size: few
D: TRBD2
V: TRBV7-2

DNA: TGCAGCGCCGCCGGGACTCGCTCCTACAATGAGCAGTTCTTC
CDR3: CSAAGTRSYNEQFF
J: TRBJ2-1
size: NA
D: NA
V: TRBV29-1

DNA: TGTGCCAGTAGTATGCGGGCGGGAGTCACCGGGGAGCTGTTTTTT
CDR3: CASSMRAGVTGELFF
J: TRBJ2-2
size: once
D: TRBD2
V: TRBV19

DNA: TGTGCCAGCATTAAGGACAGCTTCTCAATGAACACTGAAGCTTTCTTT
CDR3: CASIKDSFSMNTEAFF
J: TRBJ1-1
size: NA
D: NA
V: TRBV2

DNA: TGTGCCAGCAGTGGGACTAGCGGAAACCAAGAGACCCAGTACTTC
CDR3: CASSGTSGNQETQYF
J: TRBJ2-5
size: NA
D: TRBD2
V: TRBV2

DNA: TGTGCTAGCAGCTTAGCGGGGTCCTACAATGAGCAGTTCTTC
CDR3: CASSLAGSYNEQFF
J: TRBJ2-1
size: NA
D: TRBD2
V: TRBV7-7